These 9 T cell receptor beta chains share one sample of origin, sequenced in a study of T cells in Graves' hyperthyroidism and ophthalmopathy. RNA transcripts were the template for amplifying TCR beta CDR3 regions. TCR CDR3 underwent first-round RT-PCR with the HTBI primer set. TCRdb fed the multiplex PCR reads into MiXCR, producing one record per CDR3 protein. The data contain about 500,000 distinct CDR3 sequences, 15% to 20% of them singletons. The sequencing sample was made of blood. The receptors shown here come from a young woman with Graves' ophthalmopathy.

The chain uses TRBV7-9 and TRBJ1-6; D not resolved. V was cut by 4 bases and J by 9 bases, with 16 bases left in between. The CDR3 spans 15 residues. The germline V gene has CDR1 SEHNR and CDR2 FQNEAQ (reference sequence). In DNA form, the CDR3 reads TGTGCCAGCAGCTGGATGGCTCCGGATGGTTCACCCCTCCACTTT. Translating gives CASSWMAPDGSPLHF.

V is TRBV7-2 and J is TRBJ2-1; 9 nucleotides line up with TRBD2. The CDR3 runs 15 residues. V shed 3 bases, J shed 8 bases, and the junction held 8 bases outside the gene matches. The germline gives CDR1 SGHTA, CDR2 FQGNSA. The CDR3 DNA reads TGTGCCAGCAGCTTGGGTAGCGGGAGTACGTATGAGCAGTTCTTC. Protein sequence: CASSLGSGSTYEQFF.

This clonotype was detected many times. The gene calls are TRBV2 and TRBJ2-5; 8 bases agree with TRBD2. The length of the CDR3 is 15 residues. Losses at the gene ends were 4 bases for V and 5 bases for J; bases not matched to a gene: 9. The V gene's germline CDR1 is SNHLY and CDR2 FYNNEI. This CDR3 reads CASSGEGLGSETQYF. The CDR3 DNA sequence: TGTGCCAGCAGTGGGGAGGGACTAGGTTCGGAGACCCAGTACTTC. The variable domain in full, with the rest retrieved from reference TRBV2 and TRBJ2-5, is EPEVTQTPSHQVTQMGQEVILRCVPISNHLYFYWYRQILGQKVEFLVSFYNNEISEKSEIFDDQFSVERPDGSNFTLKIRSTKLEDSAMYFCASSGEGLGSETQYFGPGTRLLVL.

This clonotype was counted only a few times. The chain couples TRBV29-1 to TRBJ1-4, with D perhaps matching TRBD1 (6 bases). The CDR3 covers 14 residues. V gave up 0 bases and J gave up 1 base, with 6 bases separating them. CDR1 is SQVTM and CDR2 is ANQGSEA in the germline V gene. Here the CDR3 reads CSVEEGGTNEKLFF. In nucleotides, the CDR3 is TGCAGCGTTGAAGAAGGGGGAACTAATGAAAAACTGTTTTTT. Looking up the rest from reference TRBV29-1 and TRBJ1-4 gives the full variable domain: SAVISQKPSRDICQRGTSLTIQCQVDSQVTMMFWYRQQPGQSLTLIATANQGSEATYESGFVIDKFPISRPNLTFSTLTVSNMSPEDSSIYLCSVEEGGTNEKLFFGSGTQLSVL.

In this sample, this clonotype turned up many times. The chain carries TRBV28 and TRBJ2-7; D not certain. Germline V gene sequence: CDR1 MDHEN, CDR2 SYDVKM. CDR3 length equals 13 residues. Trimming took 6 bases from V and 3 from J, leaving 12 bases between them. CDR3 nucleotides: TGTGCCAGCAGGCGGATGTCGGGCTACGAGCAGTACTTC. It specifies CASRRMSGYEQYF.

The chain employs TRBV10-3 and TRBJ1-1, with a possible D match to TRBD1 (5 bases). The CDR3 extends over 15 amino acids. The germline CDR1 and CDR2 sequences are ENHRY and SYGVKD. The V end lost 0 bases, the J end lost 4 bases, and 12 bases lay between the germline ends. The CDR3 reads CAISESQGLSTEAFF. The CDR3 region has the DNA TGTGCCATCAGTGAGTCCCAGGGCTTGAGCACTGAAGCTTTCTTT.

This chain links TRBV4-1 with TRBJ2-7; 10 positions agree with TRBD1. Germline lookup yields CDR1 MGHRA and CDR2 YSYEKL. The ends lost 4 bases at V and 5 bases at J; junction bases unmatched: 8. The CDR3 runs 15 residues. DNA for the CDR3: TGCGCCAGCAGCCGAATAGGGACAGGGGTACACGAGCAGTACTTC. It encodes CASSRIGTGVHEQYF.

This clonotype was detected ten times or more. This chain connects TRBV28 to TRBJ2-6; the D gene is possibly TRBD2 (6 bases). Germline V gene data show CDR1 as MDHEN and CDR2 as SYDVKM. The V and J ends lost 3 bases and 0 bases respectively, with 9 bases between them. The CDR3 is 16 residues long. CDR3 sequence: CASSLGGRSGANVLTF. CDR3 DNA: TGTGCCAGCAGTTTGGGGGGTCGCTCTGGGGCCAACGTCCTGACTTTC.

This clonotype has a count of ten or more. The chain links TRBV20-1 to TRBJ1-1; D uncertain. Trimming left V 5 bases short and J 0 bases short, with 19 bases between. Per the germline V gene, CDR1 is DFQATT and CDR2 is SNEGSKA (reference sequence). The CDR3 consists of 16 residues. The CDR3 sequence: CSAPQRKGILNTEAFF. DNA of the CDR3: TGCAGTGCTCCGCAAAGAAAGGGCATCTTGAACACTGAAGCTTTCTTT.